These 17 T cell receptor beta chains came from one sample sequenced in a study of PD-L1 blockade in urothelial cancer. Time point here: pretreatment peripheral blood. Libraries were prepared by immunoSEQ multiplex PCR; TCRdb keeps only in-frame clonotypes and omits some of them. The sample has about 86,000 clones, about 85% seen once. Sample: PBMCs, taken around atezolizumab (anti-PD-L1) treatment. Source of these receptors: a man in his sixties with urothelial cancer.

This CDR3 is CASRGQPNSPLHF. Written as DNA, the CDR3 is TGTGCCAGTCGGGGACAGCCTAATTCACCCCTCCACTTT. V gene TRBV19 combines with J gene TRBJ1-6, with 7 bases lining up with TRBD1. The trim removed 8 bases at V and 6 bases at J, leaving 4 bases unmatched. The CDR3 extends over 13 amino acids. Germline CDR1 is LNHDA and CDR2 is SQIVND (reference sequence).

This clone was detected only once. CDR3: CASSLAFYEQYF. CDR3 bases: TGTGCCAGCAGCTTAGCCTTTTACGAGCAGTACTTC. The V and J genes are TRBV7-2 and TRBJ2-7; D not resolved. Germline CDR1 and CDR2: SGHTA and FQGNSA. V was clipped by 0 bases and J by 4 bases, with 4 bases between them. The CDR3 length is 12 residues.

This clone turned up a few times. V usage is TRBV28 and J usage is TRBJ1-1; a possible D gene is TRBD1 (5 bases). Germline lookup yields CDR1 MDHEN and CDR2 SYDVKM. This CDR3 has 12 residues. The V and J ends lost 8 bases and 6 bases respectively, with 13 bases between them. The CDR3 reads CASWEGAAEAFF. The CDR3 DNA is TGTGCCAGCTGGGAAGGGGCAGCTGAAGCTTTCTTT.

The chain links TRBV28 to TRBJ2-7; 9 positions match TRBD1. The CDR3 extends over 16 amino acids. With 5 bases clipped from V and 5 bases from J, the junction kept 13 bases outside the gene matches. In germline, CDR1 is MDHEN, CDR2 SYDVKM. The CDR3 protein is CASSTPWGQGYHEQYF. The CDR3 DNA sequence: TGTGCCAGCAGTACCCCCTGGGGACAGGGTTACCACGAGCAGTACTTC.

The chain recombines TRBV6-1 with TRBJ2-2; 8 bases line up with TRBD1. There are 14 residues in the CDR3. The J segment lost 3 bases and the V segment lost 6 bases, leaving 3 bases of the junction unmatched. In germline, CDR1 is MNHNS, CDR2 SASEGT. The CDR3 DNA reads as TGTGCCAGCAGGGGGGACAGGCACACCGGGGAGCTGTTTTTT. Protein product: CASRGDRHTGELFF.

This chain links TRBV25-1 with TRBJ1-1, with D uncertain. This CDR3 has 13 amino acids. CDR1 and CDR2 from the germline V gene are MGHDK and SYGVNS. V was pared by 2 bases and J by 10 bases, with 14 bases between. DNA for the CDR3: TGTGCCAGCAGTGAACGCGGCCATCGAGGAGCTTTCTTT. As protein: CASSERGHRGAFF. Looking up the rest from reference TRBV25-1 and TRBJ1-1 gives the full variable domain: EADIYQTPRYLVIGTGKKITLECSQTMGHDKMYWYQQDPGMELHLIHYSYGVNSTEKGDLSSESTVSRIRTEHFPLTLESARPSHTSQYLCASSERGHRGAFFGQGTRLTVV.

This chain connects TRBV19 to TRBJ1-2; no clear D gene. The CDR3 is 13 amino acids. Looked up from germline, CDR1 is LNHDA and CDR2 is SQIVND (reference sequence). The V end was cut by 7 bases, the J end by 0 bases, with 9 bases between. The CDR3 reads CASTNSPNYGYTF. The CDR3 DNA is TGTGCCAGTACCAACAGCCCTAACTATGGCTACACCTTC.

The chain carries TRBV7-2 and TRBJ1-6; unclear D gene. Germline loops: CDR1 SGHTA, CDR2 FQGNSA. With 1 base removed from V and 10 bases from J, the gap between germline ends came to 11 bases. The CDR3 is 14 amino acids. CDR3 sequence: CASSLGRPISPLHF. The CDR3 nucleotides read TGTGCCAGCAGCTTAGGGAGACCCATCTCACCCCTCCACTTT.

The rearrangement links TRBV6-5 to TRBJ1-2; perhaps TRBD1 as D (6 bases). CDR1 is MNHEY and CDR2 is SVGAGI in the germline V gene. Trimming took off 6 bases at V and 5 bases at J, with 19 bases between the two ends. This CDR3 region has 15 residues. The CDR3 nucleotides read TGTGCCAGCAGGGTCTCGTTACAGGGCGGATATGGCTACACCTTC. Protein: CASRVSLQGGYGYTF.

This clone is a singleton in its sample. The chain couples TRBV9 to TRBJ2-1; 13 positions match TRBD2. Per the germline V gene, CDR1 is SGDLS and CDR2 is YYNGEE. V trimming: 4 bases; J trimming: 2 bases; junction bases outside the gene matches: 6. This CDR3 has 17 amino acids. The CDR3 sequence is CASSPKGLAGTYNEQFF. In DNA form, the CDR3 reads TGTGCCAGCAGCCCGAAGGGACTAGCGGGGACCTACAATGAGCAGTTCTTC.

This chain joins TRBV7-9 and TRBJ1-2; D uncertain. There are 13 residues in the CDR3. With 0 bases removed from V and 8 bases from J, the gap between germline ends came to 10 bases. Germline assignment: CDR1 SEHNR and CDR2 FQNEAQ (reference sequence). In DNA form, the CDR3 reads TGTGCCAGCAGCTTAGCAGAGATAGAAGGCTACACCTTC. As protein: CASSLAEIEGYTF.

The rearrangement links TRBV6-1 to TRBJ2-2, with 7 bases lining up with TRBD2. Trimming removed 7 bases from V and 15 bases from J; junction bases left unmatched: 11. This CDR3 spans 12 amino acids. Germline CDR1 reads MNHNS; CDR2 reads SASEGT. The CDR3 sequence is CASMRENRVLFF. In DNA form, the CDR3 reads TGTGCCAGCATGCGGGAGAATAGGGTGTTGTTTTTT.

The chain couples TRBV5-1 to TRBJ2-1, with TRBD2 identical over 12 bases. The CDR3 contains 16 residues. The germline V gene has CDR1 SGHRS and CDR2 YFSETQ. V lost 1 base to trimming and J lost 2 bases; unmatched junction nucleotides: 1. This CDR3 is CASSLTSGGTYNEQFF. In nucleotides, the CDR3 is TGCGCCAGCAGCTTGACTAGCGGGGGGACCTACAATGAGCAGTTCTTC. Filled out from reference TRBV5-1 and TRBJ2-1, the complete variable domain reads KAGVTQTPRYLIKTRGQQVTLSCSPISGHRSVSWYQQTPGQGLQFLFEYFSETQRNKGNFPGRFSGRQFSNSRSEMNVSTLELGDSALYLCASSLTSGGTYNEQFFGPGTRLTVL.

DNA of the CDR3: TGTGCCAGCCGTGGACAGGTGAACACCGGGGAGCTGTTTTTT. Amino acid sequence: CASRGQVNTGELFF. This chain uses TRBV28 with TRBJ2-2; TRBD1 aligns across 7 bases. CDR1 and CDR2 from the germline V gene are MDHEN and SYDVKM. This CDR3 is 14 amino acids long. The J segment lost 1 base and the V segment lost 8 bases, leaving 4 bases of the junction unmatched.

The rearrangement joins TRBV4-3 to TRBJ2-6; no firm D call. Trimming pared 1 base from V and 0 bases from J, leaving 10 bases between. Germline-derived CDR1 and CDR2 are LGHNA and YSLEER. This CDR3 is 17 amino acids long. The CDR3 protein is CASSQGASNSGANVLTF. For the CDR3, the DNA is TGCGCCAGCAGCCAAGGAGCGTCCAACTCTGGGGCCAACGTCCTGACTTTC.

A few counts support this clone. The rearrangement joins TRBV11-3 to TRBJ2-1, with unresolved D. This CDR3 is 11 amino acids long. Germline CDR1 is SGHNT and CDR2 is YENEEA. V was pared by 5 bases and J by 5 bases, with 4 bases between. In DNA, the CDR3 is TGTGCCAGCAGCCTAAACAATGAGCAGTTCTTC. This codes for CASSLNNEQFF. The complete variable domain, with remaining parts taken from reference TRBV11-3 and TRBJ2-1, reads EAGVVQSPRYKIIEKKQPVAFWCNPISGHNTLYWYLQNLGQGPELLIRYENEEAVDDSQLPKDRFSAERLKGVDSTLKIQPAELGDSAVYLCASSLNNEQFFGPGTRLTVL.

The V and J genes are TRBV7-9 and TRBJ1-2; D remains ambiguous. The CDR3 is 16 amino acids. CDR1 and CDR2 from the germline V gene are SEHNR and FQNEAQ (reference sequence). With 5 bases removed from V and 0 bases from J, the gap between germline ends came to 16 bases. In DNA, the CDR3 is TGTGCCAGCAGCGCCTTCTCCAGAGGATCTAACTATGGCTACACCTTC. Residues: CASSAFSRGSNYGYTF.